A selection of T cell receptor beta chains follows, all from one sample in a study of human T cells and chemical hapten exposure. TCRdb used MiXCR to reprocess the RACE reads, holding one entry per CDR3 protein. Here the sample spans around 380,000 distinct CDR3 sequences, approximately 5.1% being singletons. Sequences were derived from whole blood, sampled in connection with sensitization to the hapten diphenylcyclopropenone (DPC). Every receptor here comes from a woman between 45 and 65 years old with alopecia areata. Some clones in this sample may be carry-over from other donors' samples. Each CDR3 is given with its conserved first and last residue. D genes are given only for firm matches. Part of the rows lack a size; the others show once, few, many or a class for expanded clones.

many,TRBV20-1,14,TRBJ2-3,TRBD2,CSAQWASGTDTQYF,TGCAGTGCTCAATGGGCTAGCGGGACAGATACGCAGTATTTT
many,TRBV6-5,15,TRBJ2-7,-,CASSSELGSDHEQYF,TGTGCCAGCAGTTCCGAACTAGGATCCGACCACGAGCAGTACTTC
-,TRBV4-3,16,TRBJ2-3,TRBD2,CASSQDRGTSADTQYF,TGCGCCAGCAGCCAAGATCGGGGGACTAGCGCAGATACGCAGTATTTT
many,TRBV11-2,14,TRBJ2-5,-,CASSFRQSQETQYF,TGTGCCAGCAGCTTTCGACAGTCCCAAGAGACCCAGTACTTC
-,TRBV2,13,TRBJ1-5,TRBD1,CASRDRGSGPQHF,TGTGCCAGCAGGGACAGGGGGTCGGGGCCCCAGCATTTT
few,TRBV21-1,10,TRBJ2-7,-,CASSFHGQYF,TGTGCCAGCAGCTTCCACGGGCAGTACTTC
few,TRBV29-1,15,TRBJ1-1,TRBD1,CSVNEGAGGNTEAFF,TGCAGCGTGAATGAGGGGGCAGGGGGGAACACTGAAGCTTTCTTT
once,TRBV27,17,TRBJ2-7,-,CASSPQDAGYSSYEQYF,TGTGCCAGCAGTCCCCAGGACGCAGGGTACTCCTCCTACGAGCAGTACTTC
many,TRBV18,14,TRBJ2-3,TRBD1,CASSAGTATDTQYF,TGTGCCAGCTCAGCCGGGACAGCCACAGATACGCAGTATTTT
-,TRBV27,15,TRBJ2-7,TRBD2,CASRWLAGGPNEQYF,TGTGCCAGCAGATGGTTAGCGGGAGGGCCCAACGAGCAGTACTTC
-,TRBV18,13,TRBJ1-1,-,CASSPEPLSEAFF,TGTGCCAGCTCACCGGAGCCTCTTAGTGAAGCTTTCTTT
few,TRBV12-3/TRBV12-4,13,TRBJ2-7,-,CASSGRASYEQYF,TGTGCCAGCAGTGGTCGCGCCTCCTACGAGCAGTACTTC
many,TRBV30,16,TRBJ1-5,TRBD1,CAWSVRQGSRNQPQHF,TGTGCCTGGAGCGTACGACAGGGATCGCGCAATCAGCCCCAGCATTTT
many,TRBV2,11,TRBJ2-7,-,CASRASPEQYF,TGTGCCAGCAGAGCCTCACCCGAGCAGTACTTC
many,TRBV28,15,TRBJ1-1,-,CASIRIRGMNTEAFF,TGTGCCAGCATCCGCATCAGGGGCATGAACACTGAAGCTTTCTTT
few,TRBV7-9,15,TRBJ2-2,TRBD1,CASSLLQGADGELFF,TGTGCCAGCAGCTTATTACAGGGGGCCGACGGGGAGCTGTTTTTT
many,TRBV28,14,TRBJ2-7,-,CASSFAGTLYEQYF,TGTGCCAGCAGTTTTGCGGGGACACTCTACGAGCAGTACTTC
-,TRBV20-1,13,TRBJ2-7,-,CSAPSRGENEQYF,TGCAGTGCTCCCTCCAGGGGAGAGAACGAGCAGTACTTC
many,TRBV29-1,13,TRBJ1-2,-,CSVEASGAQGYTF,TGCAGCGTTGAAGCATCGGGGGCACAGGGCTACACCTTC
many,TRBV11-2,15,TRBJ2-2,-,CASSAGTLSTGELFF,TGTGCCAGCAGCGCCGGGACGCTTTCCACCGGGGAGCTGTTTTTT
few,TRBV6-5,12,TRBJ2-5,-,CASRTRKETQYF,TGTGCCAGCAGGACCCGAAAAGAGACCCAGTACTTC
-,TRBV29-1,14,TRBJ1-3,-,CSVVDPTPRNTIYF,TGCAGCGTTGTAGACCCGACGCCCAGAAACACCATATATTTT
few,TRBV20-1,11,TRBJ2-7,TRBD2,CSAPGGYEQYF,TGCAGTGCCCCGGGGGGGTACGAGCAGTACTTC
-,TRBV29-1,15,TRBJ2-6,TRBD2,CSVRTGGVGANVLTF,TGCAGCGTTAGGACGGGGGGAGTTGGGGCCAACGTCCTGACTTTC
many,TRBV27,14,TRBJ2-3,TRBD1,CASSVTGSPDTQYF,TGTGCCAGCAGTGTGACAGGGAGCCCAGATACGCAGTATTTT
few,TRBV29-1,12,TRBJ2-7,-,CSVEDTSYEQYF,TGCAGCGTTGAAGACACCTCCTACGAGCAGTACTTC
many,TRBV7-8,15,TRBJ2-1,-,CASRETGGVYNEQFF,TGTGCCAGCAGGGAAACAGGGGGGGTCTACAATGAGCAGTTCTTC
-,TRBV12-3/TRBV12-4,14,TRBJ2-7,TRBD1,CASSTPDRAGEQYF,TGTGCCAGCAGTACACCGGACAGGGCGGGCGAGCAGTACTTC
many,TRBV27,12,TRBJ2-7,-,CASTAPGYEQYF,TGTGCCAGCACCGCCCCTGGGTACGAGCAGTACTTC
once,TRBV29-1,14,TRBJ1-2,TRBD1,CSVSGTGGSYGYTF,TGCAGCGTGTCCGGGACAGGGGGAAGCTATGGCTACACCTTC
-,TRBV27,16,TRBJ2-3,-,CASSPLQGSEADTQYF,TGTGCCAGCAGTCCCCTACAGGGATCGGAGGCAGATACGCAGTATTTT
-,TRBV7-9,14,TRBJ2-7,-,CASSSVTGRNEQYF,TGTGCCAGCAGCTCGGTTACGGGCCGTAACGAGCAGTACTTC